This entry lists 15 T cell receptor beta chains sequenced from one sample in a study of prognosis after radiotherapy for stage I lung cancer (dated by TCRdb to about 2021). Data came from an Illumina HiSeq 3000. The TCR beta CDR3 region was amplified from genomic DNA by two rounds of multiplex PCR. The first PCR round used primers specific to each TRBV and TRBJ gene, with sequences filed in Chinese patent CN105087789A. The raw public data were reprocessed by TCRdb itself: fastp quality trimming at Q25, MiXCR clonotype calling, in-frame beta chains only. Every entry covers one CDR3 protein and lists the most common genes and DNA from its rows. In this sample the table shows about 12,000 distinct CDR3 sequences, nearly 55% of which occur a single time. The ten largest clones capture around 20% of the sample. Source: PBMCs, taken before or after stereotactic body radiation therapy (not recorded which). These TCRs come from a donor over 45 with non-small cell lung cancer.

A note on this clonotype: This probably arose from a read error, given a far larger clone one base away. The rearrangement joins TRBV11-1 to TRBJ1-1, with a possible D match to TRBD1 (6 bases). The closer fit of TRBJ2-3 to the DNA end suggests the J call may be wrong. This CDR3 is built from 14 residues. CDR1 is SGHAT and CDR2 is FQDESV in the germline V gene (reference sequence). The CDR3 region is CASSKRATGDTQYF. The CDR3 coding sequence is TGTGCCAGCAGCAAACGGGCCACAGGGGATACGCAGTATTTT.

In the case of this clonotype: A single base is all that separates this from a far larger clone, so a read error is likely. DNA of the CDR3: TGTGCCACCGCGTCAGGCGTAAGGAATGAGCAGTTCTTC. Translating gives CATASGVRNEQFF. The gene calls are TRBV24-1 and TRBJ2-5; D unresolved. The DNA end lines up better with TRBJ2-1; the J call may be wrong. Germline loops: CDR1 KGHDR, CDR2 SFDVKD. The CDR3 contains 13 residues.

In this sample, this clonotype turned up once. The chain has TRBV6-1 and TRBJ2-3; TRBD2 matches at 13 bases. J lost 6 bases, V lost 6 bases, and 6 bases had no gene match. The CDR3 runs 15 residues. The germline V gene has CDR1 MNHNS and CDR2 SASEGT. The CDR3 reads CASSGLAGEEDTQYF. CDR3 nucleotide sequence: TGTGCCAGCAGCGGACTAGCGGGAGAAGAGGATACGCAGTATTTT.

By proportion, this clonotype is medium-sized. The V gene is TRBV7-9, the J gene TRBJ2-7; perhaps TRBD1 as D (6 bases). The CDR3 is made up of 14 amino acids. The V gene lost 5 bases and the J gene lost 1 base, with 12 bases spanning the gap. Germline V gene lookup returns CDR1 SEHNR and CDR2 FQNEAQ (reference sequence). The CDR3 coding sequence is TGTGCCAGCAGCGAGGACAGATGGTCCTACGAGCAGTACTTC. It codes for CASSEDRWSYEQYF.

This clonotype has just one count. This chain joins TRBV6-5 and TRBJ2-7; 8 bases match TRBD2. With V trimmed by 2 bases and J by 9 bases, 15 bases remained unmatched. Germline CDR1 is MNHEY and CDR2 is SVGAGI. This CDR3 spans 16 amino acids. CDR3 in DNA: TGTGCCAGCAGTTACCTTACTAGCGGTAAATACGACGGGCAGTACTTC. This gives the protein CASSYLTSGKYDGQYF.

This sequence joins TRBV30 and TRBJ1-6, with unresolved D. Trimming stripped 3 bases from V and 8 bases from J, with 8 bases between. The CDR3 runs 12 residues. Germline V gene sequence: CDR1 GTSNPN, CDR2 SVGIG (reference sequence). The CDR3 nucleotides are TGTGCCTGGAGGGGTGACGATTCACCCCTCCACTTT. Translating it yields CAWRGDDSPLHF.

This clonotype occurred once. The J gene is TRBJ2-1, the V gene TRBV6-2 or TRBV6-3; tentatively, D is TRBD1 or TRBD2 (5 bases each). Germline CDR1 reads MNHEY; CDR2 reads SVGEGT. The CDR3 extends over 14 amino acids. The germline V and J ends were trimmed by 8 bases and 6 bases, with 17 bases remaining between them. In DNA form, the CDR3 reads TGTGCCAGCGGGGGTTCCAGATCAAGCAATGAGCAGTTCTTC. This encodes CASGGSRSSNEQFF.

For this clonotype: A far larger clone lies a single base away; this is likely a read error. The chain has TRBV6-8 and TRBJ2-7; 9 bases line up with TRBD1. Germline values: CDR1 MNHGY, CDR2 SAAAGT. This CDR3 comprises 13 residues. The chain's CDR3 is CATNGDRDHDQYF. The CDR3 bases are TGTGCCACCAACGGGGACAGGGACCACGACCAGTACTTC.

A note on this clonotype: A single base separates this from a much larger clone, so it may be a read error. The chain is built from TRBV3-1 and TRBJ2-5; D unresolved. Germline assignment: CDR1 LGHDT and CDR2 YNNKEL (reference sequence). The CDR3 covers 15 residues. As DNA, the CDR3 is TGTGCCAGCATCCAAGATCCCCGGTACCAAGAGACCCAGTACTTC. This gives the protein CASIQDPRYQETQYF.

A word on this clonotype: It is likely a read error: a sequence one base away is far more abundant. The chain carries TRBV6-4 and TRBJ2-1, with a weak D call TRBD2 (6 bases). CDR1 and CDR2 from the germline V gene are MRHNA and SNTAGT. This CDR3 contains 16 residues. V was clipped by 7 bases and J by 0 bases, with 16 bases between them. The CDR3 bases are TGTGCCAGCATTCCCAGTGACGGGAGCTCCTACAATGAGCAGTTCTTC. Residues: CASIPSDGSSYNEQFF.

The chain carries TRBV28 and TRBJ2-7; D not resolved. CDR1 is MDHEN and CDR2 is SYDVKM in the germline V gene. The V end lost 8 bases, the J end lost 3 bases, and 11 bases lay between the germline ends. The CDR3 runs 12 residues. CDR3 residues: CASGEWDYEQYF. Written as DNA, the CDR3 is TGTGCCAGCGGGGAATGGGACTACGAGCAGTACTTC.

By share, this clonotype counts as medium-sized. The chain links TRBV4-1 to TRBJ2-7; D unresolved. Germline-derived CDR1 and CDR2 are MGHRA and YSYEKL. The CDR3 is 14 residues long. Deletions cut 0 bases from V and 2 bases from J, with 8 bases between. The CDR3 bases are TGCGCCAGCAGCCAAGAATACGGAGCCTACGAGCAGTACTTC. Its protein product is CASSQEYGAYEQYF.

By frequency in the sample, this clonotype is medium-sized. The rearrangement uses TRBV3-1 and TRBJ2-7; possible D gene TRBD1, 6 bases. CDR1 and CDR2 (germline): LGHDT, YNNKEL (reference sequence). This CDR3 region has 12 residues. Trimming shortened V by 5 bases and J by 3 bases, and 8 bases separated the two germline ends. CDR3 sequence reads: CASSSQGYEQYF. For the CDR3, the DNA is TGTGCCAGCAGCTCACAGGGCTACGAGCAGTACTTC.

This clonotype came up many times. The chain has TRBV5-4 and TRBJ2-6, with 7 bases matching TRBD1. The CDR3 length is 16 residues. CDR1 is SGHNT, CDR2 YYREEE, per germline (reference sequence). Trimming cost V 3 bases and J 2 bases; bases outside gene matches: 5. The CDR3, as DNA: TGTGCCAGCAGCTCCGAGGGGGCGACTGGGGCCAACGTCCTGACTTTC. It translates to CASSSEGATGANVLTF.

As concerns this clonotype: Relative to the germline gene, one junction end is altered; a read error may explain this. The CDR3 coding sequence is TGTTCCAGTAGTATTGCCGGACAGGGATGGGGCAACACCTTC. Protein product: CSSSIAGQGWGNTF. The chain employs TRBV19 and TRBJ1-2; 8 positions agree with TRBD1. The CDR3 consists of 14 residues. Germline V gives CDR1 LNHDA, CDR2 SQIVND (reference sequence).